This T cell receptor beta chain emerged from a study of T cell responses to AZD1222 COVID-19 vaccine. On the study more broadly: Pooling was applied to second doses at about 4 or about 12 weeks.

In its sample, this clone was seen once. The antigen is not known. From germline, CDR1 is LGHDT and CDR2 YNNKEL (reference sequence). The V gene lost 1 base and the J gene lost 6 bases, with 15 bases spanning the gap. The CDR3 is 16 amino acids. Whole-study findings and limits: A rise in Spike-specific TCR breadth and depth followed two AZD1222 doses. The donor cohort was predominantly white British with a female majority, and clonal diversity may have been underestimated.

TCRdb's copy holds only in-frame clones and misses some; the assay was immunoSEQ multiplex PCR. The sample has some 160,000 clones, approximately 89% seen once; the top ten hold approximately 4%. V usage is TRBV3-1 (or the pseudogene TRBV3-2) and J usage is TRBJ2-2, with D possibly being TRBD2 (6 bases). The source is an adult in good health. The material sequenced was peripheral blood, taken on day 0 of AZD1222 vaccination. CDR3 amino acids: CASSQGPLTSSGELFF. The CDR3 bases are TGTGCCAGCAGCCAAGGCCCCCTGACTAGTTCCGGGGAGCTGTTTTTT.